This TCR beta chain derives from a study of cytomegalovirus exposure and HLA in healthy donors. Study results and limitations: In a later analysis, across HLA loci, associated TCR counts were highest for DRB1, lowest for HLA-C.

PCR employed 60 Vbeta and 13 Jbeta primers. Assay: immunoSEQ multiplex PCR; the TCRdb copy retains only in-frame clones and omits some. In the table there are under 200,000 clones, roughly 85% of which are singletons. Remarks on this clone: The antigen remains unidentified.

Germline V gives CDR1 KGHSH, CDR2 LQKENI. V gave up 6 bases and J gave up 8 bases, with 16 bases separating them. The CDR3 length is 13 residues. V and J are TRBV18 and TRBJ1-2, with D possibly matching TRBD1 (6 bases). Sequencing was done on a sample of PBMCs. This clonotype was sampled from a woman aged 40 to 50 in good health and CMV-seronegative. The CDR3 DNA is TGTGCCAGCTCCTACCGGGGGGGGCACGGCTACACCTTC. Amino acid sequence: CASSYRGGHGYTF.